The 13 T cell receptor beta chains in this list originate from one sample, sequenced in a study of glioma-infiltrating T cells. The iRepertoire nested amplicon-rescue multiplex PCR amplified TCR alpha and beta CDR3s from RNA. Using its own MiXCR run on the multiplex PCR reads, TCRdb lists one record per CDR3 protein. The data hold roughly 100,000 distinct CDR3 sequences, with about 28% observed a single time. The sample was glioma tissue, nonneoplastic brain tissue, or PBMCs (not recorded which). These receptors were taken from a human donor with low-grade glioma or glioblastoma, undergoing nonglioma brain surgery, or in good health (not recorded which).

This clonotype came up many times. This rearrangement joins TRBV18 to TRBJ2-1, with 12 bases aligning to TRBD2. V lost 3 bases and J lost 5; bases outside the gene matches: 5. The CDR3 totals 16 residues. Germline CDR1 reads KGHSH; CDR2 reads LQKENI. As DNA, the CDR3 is TGTGCCAGCTCACCGCAAACTAGCGGGGGGAACAATGAGCAGTTCTTC. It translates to CASSPQTSGGNNEQFF.

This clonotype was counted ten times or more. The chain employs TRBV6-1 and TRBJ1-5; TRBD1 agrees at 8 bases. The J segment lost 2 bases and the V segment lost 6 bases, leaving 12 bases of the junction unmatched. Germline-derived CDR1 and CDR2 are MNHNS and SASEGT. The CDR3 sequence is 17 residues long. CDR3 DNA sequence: TGTGCCAGCAGAGAAAACCCGACAGGGGCGGGCAATCAGCCCCAGCATTTT. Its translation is CASRENPTGAGNQPQHF.

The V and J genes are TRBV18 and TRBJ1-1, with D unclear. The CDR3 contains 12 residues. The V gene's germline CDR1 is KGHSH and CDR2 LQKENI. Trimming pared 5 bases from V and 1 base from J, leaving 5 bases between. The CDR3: CASSKTNTEAFF. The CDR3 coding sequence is TGTGCCAGCTCAAAAACGAACACTGAAGCTTTCTTT.

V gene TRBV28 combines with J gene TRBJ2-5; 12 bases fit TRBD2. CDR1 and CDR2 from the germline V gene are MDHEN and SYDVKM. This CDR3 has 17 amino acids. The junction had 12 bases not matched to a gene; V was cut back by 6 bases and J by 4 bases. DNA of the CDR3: TGTGCCAGCAGCCCAACTAGCGGGGGGCCAGGGGGAGAGACCCAGTACTTC. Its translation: CASSPTSGGPGGETQYF.

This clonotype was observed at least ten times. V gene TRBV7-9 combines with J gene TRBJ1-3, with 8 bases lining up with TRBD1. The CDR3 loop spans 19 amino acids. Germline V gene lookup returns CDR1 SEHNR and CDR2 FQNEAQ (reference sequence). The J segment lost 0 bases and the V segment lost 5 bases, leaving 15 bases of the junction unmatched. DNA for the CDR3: TGTGCCAGCAGCCCCTTCGTGGGGACAGGCGTAACCTCTGGAAACACCATATATTTT. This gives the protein CASSPFVGTGVTSGNTIYF.

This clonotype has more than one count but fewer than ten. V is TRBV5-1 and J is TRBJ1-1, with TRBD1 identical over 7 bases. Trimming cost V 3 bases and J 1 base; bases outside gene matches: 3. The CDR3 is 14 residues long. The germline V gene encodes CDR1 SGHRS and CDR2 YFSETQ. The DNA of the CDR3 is TGCGCCAGCAGCTATCAGGGGGAGAACACTGAAGCTTTCTTT. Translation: CASSYQGENTEAFF.

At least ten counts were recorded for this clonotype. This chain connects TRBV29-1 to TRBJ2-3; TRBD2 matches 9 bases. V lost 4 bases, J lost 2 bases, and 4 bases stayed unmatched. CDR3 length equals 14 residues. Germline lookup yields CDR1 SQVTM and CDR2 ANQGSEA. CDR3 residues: CSVGLAGSTDTQYF. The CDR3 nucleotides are TGCAGCGTTGGTCTAGCGGGATCCACAGATACGCAGTATTTT.

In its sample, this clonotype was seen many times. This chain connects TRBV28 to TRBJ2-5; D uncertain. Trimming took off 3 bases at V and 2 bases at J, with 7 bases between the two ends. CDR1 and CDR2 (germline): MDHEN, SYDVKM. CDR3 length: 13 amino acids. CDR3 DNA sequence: TGTGCCAGCAGTTTGCCGGTTCAAGAGACCCAGTACTTC. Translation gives CASSLPVQETQYF.

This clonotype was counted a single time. CDR3 nucleotide sequence: TGTGCCAGCTCCGTCGGGGGGGCCCGATACAATCGGCAGTTCTTC. Its protein is CASSVGGARYNRQFF. The chain employs TRBV18 and TRBJ2-1; 8 bases are shared with TRBD2. V was clipped by 6 bases and J by 12 bases; unmatched bases: 16. Germline V lookup: CDR1 KGHSH, CDR2 LQKENI. The CDR3 runs 15 residues.

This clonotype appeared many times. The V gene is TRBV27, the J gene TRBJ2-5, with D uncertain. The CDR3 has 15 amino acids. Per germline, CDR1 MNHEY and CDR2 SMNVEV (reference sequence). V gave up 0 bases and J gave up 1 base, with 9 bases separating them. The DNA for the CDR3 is TGTGCCAGCAGTTTATCCCGACTTAGCCAAGAGACCCAGTACTTC. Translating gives CASSLSRLSQETQYF.

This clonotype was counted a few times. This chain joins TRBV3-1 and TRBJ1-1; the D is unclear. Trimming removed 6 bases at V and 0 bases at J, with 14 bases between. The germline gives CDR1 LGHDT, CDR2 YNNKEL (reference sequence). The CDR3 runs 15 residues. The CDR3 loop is CASSLLSGLNTEAFF. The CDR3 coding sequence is TGTGCCAGCAGTTTACTCTCCGGGTTGAACACTGAAGCTTTCTTT.

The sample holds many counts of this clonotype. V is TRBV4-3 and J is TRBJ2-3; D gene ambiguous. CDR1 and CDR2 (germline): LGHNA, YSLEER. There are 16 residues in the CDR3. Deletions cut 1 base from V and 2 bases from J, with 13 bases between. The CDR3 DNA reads TGCGCCAGCAGCCAAGGCGCTGTGCACAACACAGATACGCAGTATTTT. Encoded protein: CASSQGAVHNTDTQYF.

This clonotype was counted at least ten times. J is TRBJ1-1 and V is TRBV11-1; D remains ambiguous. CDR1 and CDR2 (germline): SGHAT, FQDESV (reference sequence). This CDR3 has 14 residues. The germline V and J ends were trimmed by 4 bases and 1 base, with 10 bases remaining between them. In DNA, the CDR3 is TGTGCCAGCAGCTCCCTCGACTGGAACACTGAAGCTTTCTTT. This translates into CASSSLDWNTEAFF.